The count of the clone carrying this TCR beta chain is one. This sample is drawn from a study of T cells in Graves' hyperthyroidism and ophthalmopathy. Turning to the study itself: Blood from the periphery was taken at initial diagnosis, before any treatment.

The CDR3 regions of TCR beta were amplified from RNA transcripts. First-round RT-PCR targeting the TCR CDR3 was performed with the HTBI primer set. TCRdb independently ran MiXCR on the multiplex PCR reads; one entry per CDR3 protein. The sample has around 300,000 distinct CDR3 sequences; 25% to 30% are singletons. Sequencing was performed on blood. This clonotype was sampled from a man aged 35 to 55 with Graves' hyperthyroidism that later progressed to Graves' ophthalmopathy.

CDR3 in amino acids: CASRDVGGYTF. The CDR3 DNA follows: TGTGCCAGCAGGGACGTCGGGGGCTACACCTTC. This sequence joins TRBV6-1 and TRBJ1-2; D not resolved. Germline V gene lookup returns CDR1 MNHNS and CDR2 SASEGT. CDR3 size: 11 residues. The V gene lost 6 bases and the J gene lost 8 bases, with 10 bases spanning the gap.